This TCR beta chain came from a study of graft-versus-host responses after intestinal transplantation. Study context: All recipients got anti-thymocyte globulin induction, then tacrolimus and steroids for roughly three years.

TCRdb's copy holds only in-frame clones and misses some; the assay was immunoSEQ multiplex PCR. This sample carries 38,000 or so clones, 85% to 95% of them seen once, and the ten largest clones take 0.5% to 0.6%. This CDR3 has 18 residues. CDR1 and CDR2 from the germline V gene are KGHSH and LQKENI. The J segment lost 3 bases and the V segment lost 5 bases, leaving 14 bases of the junction unmatched. Regarding this clone: The antigen remains undetermined.

The source was unstimulated CD8+ T cells sorted from spleen or lymph node cells, collected before transplant. This clonotype was sampled from a human donor who was the organ donor for an intestinal transplant. The chain couples TRBV18 to TRBJ1-4; TRBD1 matches at 8 bases. The CDR3 DNA sequence: TGTGCCAGCTCAACGGACAGGGTTTTGTCGTTAGCTAATGAAAAACTGTTTTTT. It yields the protein CASSTDRVLSLANEKLFF.